The 10 T cell receptor beta chains in this list originate from one sample, sequenced in a study of long-term antiretroviral therapy in people with HIV. The immunoSEQ assay was v3.0, run at survey level. The assay was immunoSEQ multiplex PCR, and TCRdb's table has in-frame clones only and misses some. Of 35,000 to 40,000 clones listed, roughly 82% are singletons. The sequencing used unsorted PBMCs, collected 0.3 years after starting antiretroviral therapy. All receptors derive from a young man with HIV.

This rearrangement joins TRBV18 to TRBJ1-1, with D maybe TRBD1 (6 bases). Per the germline V gene, CDR1 is KGHSH and CDR2 is LQKENI. The CDR3 is 14 residues long. Trimming shortened V by 6 bases and J by 5 bases, and 16 bases separated the two germline ends. In DNA, the CDR3 is TGTGCCAGCTCCCCCCCACGGGGGCTGACTGAAGCTTTCTTT. Translated: CASSPPRGLTEAFF.

The rearrangement joins TRBV29-1 to TRBJ1-2, with unresolved D. The CDR3 runs 11 residues. Trimming took off 3 bases at V and 4 bases at J, with 6 bases between the two ends. Germline assignment: CDR1 SQVTM and CDR2 ANQGSEA. The CDR3 nucleotides are TGCAGCGTTGATGGGAGCTATGGCTACACCTTC. Translating gives CSVDGSYGYTF.

J is TRBJ2-1 and V is TRBV6-4, with D possibly being TRBD2 (6 bases). The CDR3 covers 15 residues. Trimming took off 3 bases at V and 0 bases at J, with 9 bases between the two ends. The germline CDR1 and CDR2 sequences are MRHNA and SNTAGT. The CDR3 sequence is CASSELGGSYNEQFF. The CDR3, as DNA: TGTGCCAGCAGTGAATTGGGGGGCTCCTACAATGAGCAGTTCTTC.

The rearrangement uses TRBV12-5 and TRBJ2-7; D is uncertain. CDR1 is LGHNT, CDR2 FRNRAP, per germline. This CDR3 spans 13 amino acids. V lost 6 bases, J lost 3 bases, and 12 bases lay in between. Here the CDR3 DNA reads TGTGCTAGTGGCTATGGATCGGGCTACGAGCAGTACTTC. The encoded protein is CASGYGSGYEQYF.

The J gene is TRBJ2-1, the V gene TRBV6-1, with D hard to call. Germline-derived CDR1 and CDR2 are MNHNS and SASEGT. CDR3 length: 14 amino acids. The V end was cut by 5 bases, the J end by 8 bases, with 16 bases between. The CDR3 sequence: CASSPRITWHEQFF. As DNA, the CDR3 is TGTGCCAGCAGTCCCCGGATCACATGGCATGAGCAGTTCTTC.

The V gene is TRBV5-3, the J gene TRBJ1-1, with TRBD1 matching over 7 bases. TRBV5-3 falls under the ORF class, with uncertain function. The CDR3 is made up of 14 amino acids. The trim removed 0 bases at V and 2 bases at J, leaving 1 base unmatched. The DNA for the CDR3 is TGTGCCAGAAGCTTGGACAGGGGAAACACTGAAGCTTTCTTT. Translating it yields CARSLDRGNTEAFF.

This chain joins TRBV6-1 and TRBJ2-7; TRBD1 matches 7 bases. The trim removed 7 bases at V and 4 bases at J, leaving 10 bases unmatched. Germline loops: CDR1 MNHNS, CDR2 SASEGT. The CDR3 is 14 residues long. The CDR3 DNA is TGTGCCAGCACTCATTGGGACAGCTTATACGAGCAGTACTTC. It encodes CASTHWDSLYEQYF.

The gene calls are TRBV5-6 and TRBJ2-1, with TRBD2 identical over 7 bases. CDR1 SGHDT and CDR2 YYEEEE come from the germline V gene. The junction had 9 bases not matched to a gene; V was cut back by 0 bases and J by 0 bases. CDR3 length: 18 residues. The CDR3, as DNA: TGTGCCAGCAGCTTGGGAGCGGGGATTGCACCCTCCTACAATGAGCAGTTCTTC. It encodes CASSLGAGIAPSYNEQFF. The variable domain in full, completed from reference TRBV5-6 and TRBJ2-1, reads DAGVTQSPTHLIKTRGQQVTLRCSPKSGHDTVSWYQQALGQGPQFIFQYYEEEERQRGNFPDRFSGHQFPNYSSELNVNALLLGDSALYLCASSLGAGIAPSYNEQFFGPGTRLTVL.

The count of this clone is one. This rearrangement joins TRBV7-9 to TRBJ2-3, with 12 bases fitting TRBD2. This CDR3 region has 15 residues. From germline, CDR1 is SEHNR and CDR2 FQNEAQ (reference sequence). The V and J ends lost 5 bases and 3 bases, in that order; junction bases with no gene match: 3. The CDR3: CASSNGLAGTDTQYF. CDR3 coding DNA: TGTGCCAGCAGCAACGGACTAGCGGGGACAGATACGCAGTATTTT. Full variable domain (remainder filled in from reference TRBV7-9 and TRBJ2-3): DTGVSQNPRHKITKRGQNVTFRCDPISEHNRLYWYRQTLGQGPEFLTYFQNEAQLEKSRLLSDRFSAERPKGSFSTLEIQRTEQGDSAMYLCASSNGLAGTDTQYFGPGTRLTVL.

This sequence joins TRBV7-3 and TRBJ1-2; TRBD1 agrees at 7 bases. Trimming cost V 5 bases and J 0 bases; bases outside gene matches: 18. The germline V gene encodes CDR1 SGHTA and CDR2 FQGTGA. The CDR3 covers 19 residues. Here the CDR3 reads CASSTQLGQVGLSNYGYTF. CDR3 sequence (DNA): TGTGCCAGCAGCACCCAACTAGGACAGGTGGGTCTTTCTAACTATGGCTACACCTTC.